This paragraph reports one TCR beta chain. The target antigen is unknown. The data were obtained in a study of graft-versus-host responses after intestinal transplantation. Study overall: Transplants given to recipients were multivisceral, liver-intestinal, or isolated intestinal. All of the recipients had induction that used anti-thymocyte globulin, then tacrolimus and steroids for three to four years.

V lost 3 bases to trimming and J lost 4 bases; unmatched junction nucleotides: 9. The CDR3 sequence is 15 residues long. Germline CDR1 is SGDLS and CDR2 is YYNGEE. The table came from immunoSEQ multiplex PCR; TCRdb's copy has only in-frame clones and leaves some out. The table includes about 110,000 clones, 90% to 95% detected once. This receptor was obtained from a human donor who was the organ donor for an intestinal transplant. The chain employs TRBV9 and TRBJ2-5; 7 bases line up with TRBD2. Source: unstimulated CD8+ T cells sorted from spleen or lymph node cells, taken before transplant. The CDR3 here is CASSATGGLLETQYF. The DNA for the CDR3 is TGTGCCAGCAGCGCGACGGGGGGACTTTTAGAGACCCAGTACTTC.